A selection of T cell receptor beta chains follows, all from one sample in a study of blood T cell repertoires in COVID-19. Using immunoSEQ multiplex PCR, the repertoire was profiled, and TCRdb retains in-frame clones only, with some absent. Of around 270,000 clones detected, 75% to 90% appear once; the ten largest clones hold approximately 2%. Material: peripheral blood. These receptors were collected from a young man with active or convalescent COVID-19. Both conserved end residues are part of each CDR3. A D gene is named only where the DNA matches it firmly.

V: TRBV7-9
D: TRBD1
length: 15
J: TRBJ1-1
DNA: TGTGCCAGCAGCCAAGGGACAGGGGCAAACACTGAAGCTTTCTTT
CDR3: CASSQGTGANTEAFF

V: TRBV5-6
D: .
length: 13
J: TRBJ1-3
DNA: TGTGCCAGCAGTTCCGGGGCTGGAAACACCATATATTTT
CDR3: CASSSGAGNTIYF

V: TRBV3-1/TRBV3-2
D: .
length: 15
J: TRBJ2-7
DNA: TGTGCCAGCAGCCAAGAGGCGGGGGCGGCCTACGAGCAGTACTTC
CDR3: CASSQEAGAAYEQYF

V: TRBV7-8
D: .
length: 13
J: TRBJ1-2
DNA: TGTGCCAGCAGCTTAGTCCGTTCCTATGGCTACACCTTC
CDR3: CASSLVRSYGYTF

V: TRBV4-1
D: .
length: 16
J: TRBJ1-5
DNA: TGCGCCAGCAGCCAAGGGCAGGGGTTCGGGGTTCAGCCCCAGCATTTT
CDR3: CASSQGQGFGVQPQHF

V: TRBV5-4
D: TRBD1
length: 14
J: TRBJ2-3
DNA: TGTGCCAGCAGCCCGGGACAGGGGCCGAATACGCAGTATTTT
CDR3: CASSPGQGPNTQYF

V: TRBV4-1
D: .
length: 16
J: TRBJ2-7
DNA: TGCGCCAGCAGCCACGAAGCCGGGACACTAGGCTACGAGCAGTACTTC
CDR3: CASSHEAGTLGYEQYF

V: TRBV2
D: TRBD1
length: 20
J: TRBJ2-5
DNA: TGTGCCAGCAGACTAGCTCTCGGGACAGGTTTTGACAATGGTACAGAGACCCAGTACTTC
CDR3: CASRLALGTGFDNGTETQYF

V: TRBV5-1
D: TRBD1
length: 13
J: TRBJ1-6
DNA: TGCGCCAGCAGGTCGGGACAGGTTTCACCCCTCCACTTT
CDR3: CASRSGQVSPLHF

V: TRBV18
D: TRBD2
length: 20
J: TRBJ2-7
DNA: TGTGCCAGCTCACCACAACGGCCACAACGCCGTGGCGGGGGGGCCCACGAGCAGTACTTC
CDR3: CASSPQRPQRRGGGAHEQYF